Below, 23 T cell receptor beta chains from the same sample are listed, as sequenced in a study of shared clonotypes between healthy human individuals. The protocol was immunoSEQ multiplex PCR, while the TCRdb copy is restricted to in-frame clones and leaves out a portion. The data show more than 900,000 clones, with around 78% seen just once and 0.55% to 0.7% held by the top ten. Sequenced sample: memory CD4+ T cells from PBMCs. The subset here: CD45RA-negative fraction. Source of these receptors: a man aged 18 to 29 in good health. Some clones in this sample may be carry-over from other donors' samples.

Details on this clone: This sample includes further DNA sequences coding for the same CDR3. This sequence joins TRBV28 and TRBJ2-7; D is unresolved. Between the trimmed V and J ends, which lost 4 bases and 2 bases, there was a span of 3 bases. The CDR3 covers 11 residues. Per the germline V gene, CDR1 is MDHEN and CDR2 is SYDVKM. The chain's CDR3 is CASSSPYEQYF. The CDR3 region has the DNA TGTGCCAGCAGTTCTCCCTACGAGCAGTACTTC.

The chain is built from TRBV27 and TRBJ1-2, with a tentative D call TRBD1 (6 bases). The CDR3 is 15 residues long. V was pared by 4 bases and J by 5 bases, with 17 bases between. Germline V gene sequence: CDR1 MNHEY, CDR2 SMNVEV (reference sequence). CDR3 coding DNA: TGTGCCAGCAGTTCCCCGGCGGACAGTTCTTATGGCTACACCTTC. Protein sequence: CASSSPADSSYGYTF.

The chain combines TRBV7-2 with TRBJ2-1; 7 positions agree with TRBD2. Germline trimming cut 5 bases from V and 6 bases from J; bases unmatched to any gene: 10. This CDR3 comprises 15 residues. CDR1 is SGHTA, CDR2 FQGNSA, per germline. Written as DNA, the CDR3 is TGTGCCAGCAGCCCCCGACTAGCAACCGGCAATGAGCAGTTCTTC. Its protein product is CASSPRLATGNEQFF.

This chain links TRBV28 with TRBJ1-2; D unresolved. Per the germline V gene, CDR1 is MDHEN and CDR2 is SYDVKM. This CDR3 spans 15 amino acids. V was shortened by 5 bases and J by 4 bases, with 17 bases between the two germline ends. The CDR3 bases are TGTGCCAGCAGTCAACCCGGACTAGGAGGCTATGGCTACACCTTC. This translates into CASSQPGLGGYGYTF.

CDR3: CASSLGAGGTLYEQYF. The CDR3 DNA follows: TGTGCCAGCAGCTTGGGTGCGGGAGGGACGCTTTACGAGCAGTACTTC. The chain has TRBV5-4 and TRBJ2-7; 9 bases fit TRBD2. Germline V lookup: CDR1 SGHNT, CDR2 YYREEE (reference sequence). The CDR3 runs 16 residues. J lost 4 bases, V lost 0 bases, and 8 bases had no gene match.

This clone has a handful of counts. The rearrangement links TRBV7-8 to TRBJ2-5; D might be TRBD2 (5 bases). Germline V gene sequence: CDR1 SGHVS, CDR2 FQNEAQ. The CDR3 runs 17 residues. The germline V and J ends were trimmed by 5 bases and 1 base, with 20 bases remaining between them. CDR3 in DNA: TGTGCCAGCAGCCCCGGTAGGAGGAGCGGTGCCCAAGAGACCCAGTACTTC. Its protein is CASSPGRRSGAQETQYF.

This clone has just a few counts. The chain uses TRBV4-1 and TRBJ2-7, with 12 bases aligning to TRBD1. In germline, CDR1 is MGHRA, CDR2 YSYEKL. This CDR3 is built from 15 residues. V gave up 2 bases and J gave up 6 bases; unmatched junction bases: 5. The CDR3 nucleotides are TGCGCCAGCAGCCAACCTGGGACAGGGGGCTCCGAGCAGTACTTC. Its translation: CASSQPGTGGSEQYF.

This clone appeared a few times. The CDR3 DNA follows: TGTGCCAGCAGTCAACGGTGGGATAGCAATCAGCCCCAGCATTTT. Encoded protein: CASSQRWDSNQPQHF. The rearrangement uses TRBV5-6 and TRBJ1-5; D remains ambiguous. Germline CDR1 is SGHDT and CDR2 is YYEEEE. V was cut by 5 bases and J by 0 bases, with 12 bases left in between. The CDR3 consists of 15 residues. Drawing the rest from reference TRBV5-6 and TRBJ1-5, the complete variable domain is DAGVTQSPTHLIKTRGQQVTLRCSPKSGHDTVSWYQQALGQGPQFIFQYYEEEERQRGNFPDRFSGHQFPNYSSELNVNALLLGDSALYLCASSQRWDSNQPQHFGDGTRLSIL.

The genes are TRBV2 and TRBJ2-7; D is unclear. This CDR3 contains 11 residues. V was shortened by 2 bases and J by 11 bases, with 10 bases between the two germline ends. Germline V gene sequence: CDR1 SNHLY, CDR2 FYNNEI. CDR3 loop: CASSEFTGEYF. For the CDR3, the DNA is TGTGCCAGCAGTGAATTTACTGGGGAGTACTTC. Together with reference TRBV2 and TRBJ2-7, the CDR3 gives the full variable domain: EPEVTQTPSHQVTQMGQEVILRCVPISNHLYFYWYRQILGQKVEFLVSFYNNEISEKSEIFDDQFSVERPDGSNFTLKIRSTKLEDSAMYFCASSEFTGEYFGPGTRLTVT.

This clone was seen a handful of times. The rearrangement uses TRBV7-9 and TRBJ1-1; TRBD1 might be the D (6 bases). The CDR3 is 13 residues long. Looked up from germline, CDR1 is SEHNR and CDR2 is FQNEAQ (reference sequence). Trimming removed 5 bases at V and 4 bases at J, with 11 bases between. The CDR3 region is CASSPQGGTEAFF. For the CDR3, the DNA is TGTGCCAGCAGCCCACAGGGTGGCACTGAAGCTTTCTTT. Together with reference TRBV7-9 and TRBJ1-1, the CDR3 gives the full variable domain: DTGVSQNPRHKITKRGQNVTFRCDPISEHNRLYWYRQTLGQGPEFLTYFQNEAQLEKSRLLSDRFSAERPKGSFSTLEIQRTEQGDSAMYLCASSPQGGTEAFFGQGTRLTVV.

The sample holds a few counts of this clone. The CDR3 DNA follows: TGTGCCAGCAGTTCATTAAACCCACGATCTGAATCAATCATATACGAGCAGTACTTC. This codes for CASSSLNPRSESIIYEQYF. The chain has TRBV28 and TRBJ2-7; no firm D call. The CDR3 covers 19 residues. Trimming removed 4 bases at V and 4 bases at J, with 29 bases between. Germline V gene data show CDR1 as MDHEN and CDR2 as SYDVKM.

This sequence joins TRBV5-4 and TRBJ2-7, with a tentative D call TRBD1 (7 bases). The CDR3 loop spans 15 amino acids. Germline lookup yields CDR1 SGHNT and CDR2 YYREEE (reference sequence). V lost 5 bases and J 2 bases, leaving 17 bases between the germline ends. The CDR3 DNA reads TGTGCCAGCAGTCACGGAGGGGGCATCACCTACGAGCAGTACTTC. Protein product: CASSHGGGITYEQYF.

The chain couples TRBV4-1 to TRBJ2-7; a possible D gene is TRBD2 (5 bases). Germline values: CDR1 MGHRA, CDR2 YSYEKL. There are 15 residues in the CDR3. The ends were cut back, 4 bases at V and 4 bases at J, with 17 bases in the middle. This CDR3 is CASSLGLLQGYEQYF. CDR3 DNA: TGCGCCAGCAGCCTAGGACTCCTCCAAGGTTACGAGCAGTACTTC.

The table lists this clone with a few counts. Other DNA variants within this sample encode the same CDR3. The genes are TRBV30 and TRBJ1-2; D possibly corresponds to TRBD1 (6 bases). V lost 2 bases, J lost 1 base, and 8 bases lay in between. From germline, CDR1 is GTSNPN and CDR2 SVGIG (reference sequence). The CDR3 has 13 residues. CDR3 sequence: CAWSMDSNYGYTF. The CDR3 region has the DNA TGTGCCTGGAGTATGGACAGTAACTATGGCTACACCTTC.

V and J are TRBV19 and TRBJ1-1; D remains ambiguous. The CDR3 is 13 residues long. Per germline, CDR1 LNHDA and CDR2 SQIVND (reference sequence). V lost 6 bases, J lost 5 bases, and 13 bases lay in between. The CDR3 nucleotides read TGTGCCAGTAGGACTTATGATAGGACTGAAGCTTTCTTT. Its translation is CASRTYDRTEAFF.

The chain employs TRBV4-2 and TRBJ2-3, with TRBD2 matching over 14 bases. Germline V gives CDR1 LGHNA, CDR2 YNFKEQ. Losses at the gene ends were 1 base for V and 0 bases for J; bases not matched to a gene: 6. The CDR3 totals 19 residues. The CDR3 loop is CASSQAGTSGSPSTDTQYF. The CDR3 DNA follows: TGTGCCAGCAGCCAAGCCGGGACTAGCGGGAGCCCGAGCACAGATACGCAGTATTTT.

This rearrangement joins TRBV7-8 to TRBJ2-4, with TRBD2 matching 12 bases. The length of the CDR3 is 19 residues. J was trimmed by 0 bases and V by 2 bases; bases with no gene match: 8. Germline CDR1 and CDR2: SGHVS and FQNEAQ. This CDR3 is CASSLRLAGGPIAKNIQYF. In nucleotides, the CDR3 is TGTGCCAGCAGCTTACGGCTAGCGGGAGGGCCAATAGCCAAAAACATTCAGTACTTC.

The rearrangement joins TRBV7-9 to TRBJ2-2, with D possibly being TRBD2 (5 bases). This CDR3 contains 13 residues. Germline values: CDR1 SEHNR, CDR2 FQNEAQ (reference sequence). Trimming left V 6 bases short and J 3 bases short, with 8 bases between. The CDR3 DNA follows: TGTGCCAGCAGGACCGGGGACACCGGGGAGCTGTTTTTT. Its protein is CASRTGDTGELFF.

The chain combines TRBV10-3 with TRBJ1-2, with a tentative D call TRBD1 (5 bases). CDR3 length: 20 residues. Per germline, CDR1 ENHRY and CDR2 SYGVKD. The V end lost 4 bases, the J end lost 7 bases, and 34 bases lay between the germline ends. CDR3 residues: CAISGGEPSFRGDQERGYTF. CDR3 nucleotide sequence: TGTGCCATCAGTGGCGGTGAACCTAGTTTCCGGGGCGATCAAGAACGTGGCTACACCTTC.

This sequence joins TRBV9 and TRBJ2-7, with TRBD1 matching over 10 bases. The CDR3 is made up of 14 amino acids. J lost 4 bases, V lost 3 bases, and 4 bases had no gene match. From germline, CDR1 is SGDLS and CDR2 YYNGEE. CDR3 residues: CASSAGQGWYEQYF. CDR3 coding DNA: TGTGCCAGCAGCGCGGGACAGGGGTGGTACGAGCAGTACTTC. The full variable domain, rest sourced from reference TRBV9 and TRBJ2-7, is DSGVTQTPKHLITATGQRVTLRCSPRSGDLSVYWYQQSLDQGLQFLIQYYNGEERAKGNILERFSAQQFPDLHSELNLSSLELGDSALYFCASSAGQGWYEQYFGPGTRLTVT.

About this clone: With only one base between it and a far larger clone, this is likely a read error. No conserved phenylalanine or tryptophan ends this CDR3, so it is likely a read error. The rearrangement joins TRBV25-1 to TRBJ1-4; D is unclear. Looked up from germline, CDR1 is MGHDK and CDR2 is SYGVNS. The V gene lost 5 bases and the J gene lost 8 bases, with 3 bases spanning the gap. This CDR3 comprises 10 residues. This CDR3 reads CASSKEKLFL. The DNA of the CDR3 is TGTGCCAGCAGTAAGGAAAAACTGTTTCTT.

This chain links TRBV19 with TRBJ1-1; D is undetermined. The CDR3 totals 14 residues. V lost 5 bases and J 0 bases, leaving 10 bases between the germline ends. Looked up from germline, CDR1 is LNHDA and CDR2 is SQIVND (reference sequence). The CDR3 loop reads CASSRLFMNTEAFF. The DNA for the CDR3 is TGTGCCAGTAGTCGACTCTTCATGAACACTGAAGCTTTCTTT.

The rearrangement uses TRBV5-6 and TRBJ2-2, with 7 bases that match TRBD2. The germline gives CDR1 SGHDT, CDR2 YYEEEE. Trimming took 2 bases from V and 7 from J; bases not matched to a gene: 5. The CDR3 is 14 residues long. The chain's CDR3 is CASSFRVAGGELFF. The CDR3 DNA follows: TGTGCCAGCAGCTTCAGGGTAGCGGGCGGGGAGCTGTTTTTT.